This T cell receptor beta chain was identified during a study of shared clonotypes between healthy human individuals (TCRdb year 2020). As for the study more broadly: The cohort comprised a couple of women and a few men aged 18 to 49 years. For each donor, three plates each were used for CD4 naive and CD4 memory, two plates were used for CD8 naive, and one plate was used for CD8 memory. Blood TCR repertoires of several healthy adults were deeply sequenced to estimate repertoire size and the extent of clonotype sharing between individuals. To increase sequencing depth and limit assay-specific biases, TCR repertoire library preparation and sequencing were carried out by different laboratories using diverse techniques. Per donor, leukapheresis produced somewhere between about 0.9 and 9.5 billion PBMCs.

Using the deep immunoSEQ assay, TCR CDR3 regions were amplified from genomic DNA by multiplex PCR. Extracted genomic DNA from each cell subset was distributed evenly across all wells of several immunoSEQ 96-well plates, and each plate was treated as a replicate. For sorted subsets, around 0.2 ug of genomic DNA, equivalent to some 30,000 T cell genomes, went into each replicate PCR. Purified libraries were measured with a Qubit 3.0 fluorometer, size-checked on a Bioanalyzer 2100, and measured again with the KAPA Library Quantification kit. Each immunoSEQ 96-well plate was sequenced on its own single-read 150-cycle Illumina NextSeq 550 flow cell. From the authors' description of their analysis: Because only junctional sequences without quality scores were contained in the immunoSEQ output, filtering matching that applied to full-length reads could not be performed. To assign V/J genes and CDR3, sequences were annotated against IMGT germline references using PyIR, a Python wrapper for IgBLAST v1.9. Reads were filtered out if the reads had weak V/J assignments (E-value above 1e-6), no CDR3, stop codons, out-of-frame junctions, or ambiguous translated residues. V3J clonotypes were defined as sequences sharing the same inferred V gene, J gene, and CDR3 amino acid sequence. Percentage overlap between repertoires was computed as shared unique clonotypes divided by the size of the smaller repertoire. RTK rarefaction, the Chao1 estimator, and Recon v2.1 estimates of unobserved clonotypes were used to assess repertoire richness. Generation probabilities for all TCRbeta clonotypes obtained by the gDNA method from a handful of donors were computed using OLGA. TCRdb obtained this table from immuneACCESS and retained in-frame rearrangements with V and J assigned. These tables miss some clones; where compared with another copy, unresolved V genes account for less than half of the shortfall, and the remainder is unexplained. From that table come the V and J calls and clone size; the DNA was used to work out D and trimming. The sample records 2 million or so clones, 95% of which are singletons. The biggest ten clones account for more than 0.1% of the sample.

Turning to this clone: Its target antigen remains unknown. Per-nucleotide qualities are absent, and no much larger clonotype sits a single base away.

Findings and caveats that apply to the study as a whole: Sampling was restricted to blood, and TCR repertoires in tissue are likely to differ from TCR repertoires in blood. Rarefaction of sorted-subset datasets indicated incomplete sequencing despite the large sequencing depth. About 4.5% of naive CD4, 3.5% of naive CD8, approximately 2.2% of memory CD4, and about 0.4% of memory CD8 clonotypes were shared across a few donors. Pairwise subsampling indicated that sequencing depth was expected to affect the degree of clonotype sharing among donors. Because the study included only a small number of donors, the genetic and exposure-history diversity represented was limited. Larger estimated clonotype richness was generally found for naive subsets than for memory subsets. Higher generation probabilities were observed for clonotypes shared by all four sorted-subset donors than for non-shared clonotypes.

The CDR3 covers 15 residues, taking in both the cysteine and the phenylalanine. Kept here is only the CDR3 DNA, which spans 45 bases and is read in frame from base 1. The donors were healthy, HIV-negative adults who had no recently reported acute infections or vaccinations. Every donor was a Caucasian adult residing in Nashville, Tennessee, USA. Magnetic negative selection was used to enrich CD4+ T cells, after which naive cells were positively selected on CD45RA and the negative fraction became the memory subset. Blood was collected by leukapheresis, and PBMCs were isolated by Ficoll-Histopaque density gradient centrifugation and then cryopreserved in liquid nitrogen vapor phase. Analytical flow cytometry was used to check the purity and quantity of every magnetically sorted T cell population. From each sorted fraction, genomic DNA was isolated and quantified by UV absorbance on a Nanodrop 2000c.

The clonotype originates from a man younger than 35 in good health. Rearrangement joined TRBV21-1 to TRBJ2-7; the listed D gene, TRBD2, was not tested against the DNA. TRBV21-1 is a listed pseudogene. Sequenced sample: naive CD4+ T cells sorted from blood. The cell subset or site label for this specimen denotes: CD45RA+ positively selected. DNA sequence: TGTGCCAGCAGGGGGACTAGCGGGAGCTGCTACGAGCAGTACTTC. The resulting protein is CASRGTSGSCYEQYF.